The clone carrying this TCR beta chain was observed a handful of times. What it binds is not known. Per the germline V gene, CDR1 is MDHEN and CDR2 is SYDVKM. Trimming took 3 bases from V and 10 from J, leaving 12 bases between them. The length of the CDR3 is 12 residues. This specimen belongs to a study of shared clonotypes between healthy human individuals. Looking at the study overall: Donor ages ranged 18 to 49 years: two women, three men. Whole-study results and caveats: Estimated clonotype richness was generally higher in naive than memory subsets.

Profiling relied on immunoSEQ multiplex PCR, and the TCRdb table lists in-frame clones only, not all of them. The sample shows about 2.4 million clones, 90% to 95% of them seen only once. The sequencing sample was made of naive CD4+ T cells from PBMCs. Subset given: CD45RA+ positively selected. The chain uses TRBV28 and TRBJ1-2; D ambiguous. This TCR was sampled from a man aged 18-30 years in good health. Some clones in this sample may be carry-over from other donors' samples. The CDR3 protein is CASSLSYRPYTF. In DNA, the CDR3 is TGTGCCAGCAGTTTGTCGTATCGCCCCTACACCTTC.